The T cell receptor (beta chain) under discussion was sequenced for a study of T cells in Graves' hyperthyroidism and ophthalmopathy. Amplified TCR beta CDR3 regions came from RNA transcripts. Primed by the HTBI set, a first-round RT-PCR was run on the TCR CDR3. TCRdb ran MiXCR on the multiplex PCR reads and lists one entry per CDR3 protein. The sample carries roughly 570,000 distinct CDR3 sequences, just over 45% recorded once. Germline-derived CDR1 and CDR2 are SQVTM and ANQGSEA. The CDR3 runs to 13 residues. V was shortened by 8 bases and J by 0 bases, with 13 bases between the two germline ends. About this clonotype itself: Its cognate antigen is unknown.

Findings and limits, study-wide: Among clonotypes expanded in thyroid above 0.001, most were also found in blood. Ophthalmopathy was model-predicted a median roughly 6.5 months pre-onset. A model of 13 V-J features distinguished ophthalmopathy from stable hyperthyroidism.

Input material: peripheral blood or thyroid tissue (not recorded which). The gene calls are TRBV29-1 and TRBJ1-1; perhaps TRBD1 as D (6 bases). The sequence was collected from an adult woman with Graves' disease, either hyperthyroidism or ophthalmopathy (not recorded which). The CDR3 here is CSSPQGLNTEAFF. Written as DNA, the CDR3 is TGCAGCAGCCCACAGGGCTTGAACACTGAAGCTTTCTTT.